This TCR beta chain originates from a study of shared clonotypes between healthy human individuals. The germline V gene has CDR1 SGHAT and CDR2 FQNNGV. Trimming removed 5 bases at V and 6 bases at J, with 9 bases between. The CDR3 is 12 residues long. Method: immunoSEQ multiplex PCR; TCRdb's copy keeps in-frame clones and lacks some. Of a few hundred thousand clones in the sample, roughly 96% were seen once. This TCR was sampled from a man aged 25-40 years in good health. The material sequenced was memory CD8+ T cells sorted from blood. Subset meaning: CD45RO+ cells pooled with CCR7-negative TemRA cells. This rearrangement joins TRBV11-2 to TRBJ2-3; D is perhaps TRBD1 or TRBD2 (5 bases each). This CDR3 is CASSNWGDTQYF. CDR3 DNA sequence: TGTGCCAGCAGCAACTGGGGGGATACGCAGTATTTT.